These 28 T cell receptor beta chains came from one sample sequenced in a study of T cell responses to AZD1222 COVID-19 vaccine. Here immunoSEQ multiplex PCR was the method, and the copy in TCRdb shows in-frame clones only, minus some. The repertoire holds around 80,000 clones, with more than 70% as singletons. Sequencing was performed on peripheral blood, taken on day 0 of AZD1222 vaccination. These receptors all stem from an adult in good health.

The gene calls are TRBV28 and TRBJ1-6, with 7 bases identical to TRBD1. The CDR3 covers 15 residues. The V segment lost 7 bases and the J segment 1 base; nucleotides outside the gene matches: 4. Looked up from germline, CDR1 is MDHEN and CDR2 is SYDVKM. CDR3 sequence: CASTEQGSYNSPLHF. CDR3 nucleotide sequence: TGTGCCAGCACCGAACAGGGGTCCTATAATTCACCCCTCCACTTT.

Only one count was recorded for this clone. This chain uses TRBV7-8 with TRBJ2-7, with D perhaps TRBD1 or TRBD2 (5 bases each). V lost 5 bases to trimming and J lost 4 bases, with 18 bases between them. This CDR3 has 15 amino acids. Germline assignment: CDR1 SGHVS and CDR2 FQNEAQ. The CDR3 coding sequence is TGTGCCAGCAGCCCTGGCGGTAGCGACAGATACGAGCAGTACTTC. It specifies CASSPGGSDRYEQYF. Full variable domain (missing parts from reference TRBV7-8 and TRBJ2-7): GAGVSQSPRYKVAKRGQDVALRCDPISGHVSLFWYQQALGQGPEFLTYFQNEAQLDKSGLPSDRFFAERPEGSVSTLKIQRTQQEDSAVYLCASSPGGSDRYEQYFGPGTRLTVT.

V and J are TRBV10-1 and TRBJ1-1; D gene uncertain. V was trimmed by 4 bases and J by 3 bases, leaving 9 bases between them. The CDR3 sequence is 13 residues long. The germline gives CDR1 WNHNN, CDR2 SYGVQD (reference sequence). The chain's CDR3 is CASSAGFDTEAFF. The CDR3 DNA follows: TGCGCCAGCAGTGCCGGGTTTGACACTGAAGCTTTCTTT.

This clone was seen once. The genes are TRBV10-3 and TRBJ2-7; 8 bases fit TRBD1. The CDR3 runs 15 residues. Germline CDR1 reads ENHRY; CDR2 reads SYGVKD. The V and J ends lost 2 bases and 6 bases, in that order; junction bases with no gene match: 9. CDR3 DNA: TGTGCCATCAGTGAGCCAGGACAGGGCCGGGGCGAGCAGTACGTC. Protein product: CAISEPGQGRGEQYV.

V gene TRBV5-1 combines with J gene TRBJ1-2, with D uncertain. Germline assignment: CDR1 SGHRS and CDR2 YFSETQ. Trimming stripped 3 bases from V and 2 bases from J, with 11 bases between. This CDR3 has 14 residues. CDR3 protein: CASSSDTTNYGYTF. DNA for the CDR3: TGCGCCAGCAGCTCAGACACCACGAACTATGGCTACACCTTC.

The V call is TRBV2, the J call TRBJ2-1; TRBD1 agrees at 10 bases. The CDR3 is made up of 14 amino acids. V was clipped by 4 bases and J by 6 bases; unmatched bases: 3. Germline V gene data show CDR1 as SNHLY and CDR2 as FYNNEI. CDR3 residues: CASSVRQGANEQFF. DNA of the CDR3: TGTGCCAGCAGTGTCAGACAGGGGGCCAATGAGCAGTTCTTC.

Comment on this clone: Compared with germline, one end of the junction differs, possibly owing to a read error. This chain connects TRBV7-7 to TRBJ2-5; 9 nucleotides line up with TRBD2. The CDR3 runs to 17 residues. Germline values: CDR1 SSHAT, CDR2 FNYEAQ (reference sequence). The CDR3 coding sequence is TGTGCTAGCAGCTTAGACTCTCCCGGCAGCGGGAGGCAGACCCAGTACTTC. As protein: CASSLDSPGSGRQTQYF.

The V and J genes are TRBV27 and TRBJ1-5; tentative D call: TRBD1 (6 bases). The CDR3 extends over 14 amino acids. Per the germline V gene, CDR1 is MNHEY and CDR2 is SMNVEV (reference sequence). Between the trimmed V and J ends, which lost 8 bases and 5 bases, there was a span of 16 bases. The CDR3 is CASGVQGGYQPQHF. Written as DNA, the CDR3 is TGTGCCAGCGGAGTACAGGGTGGTTATCAGCCCCAGCATTTT.

This sequence joins TRBV5-4 and TRBJ2-3; D not resolved. In germline, CDR1 is SGHNT, CDR2 YYREEE (reference sequence). V was pared by 0 bases and J by 2 bases, with 13 bases between. This CDR3 is built from 16 residues. The CDR3 coding sequence is TGTGCCAGCAGCTTGGTCGTTTCGTTGGACACAGATACGCAGTATTTT. Encoded protein: CASSLVVSLDTDTQYF.

This sequence joins TRBV5-4 and TRBJ1-6, with TRBD1 matching over 8 bases. Trimming removed 1 base from V and 9 bases from J; junction bases left unmatched: 9. The CDR3 is 16 residues long. Per the germline V gene, CDR1 is SGHNT and CDR2 is YYREEE (reference sequence). The DNA of the CDR3 is TGTGCCAGCAGCTTGCCGTCGACAGGGGAGGGTTCACCCCTCCACTTT. It codes for CASSLPSTGEGSPLHF.

V gene TRBV5-5 combines with J gene TRBJ1-5, with unresolved D. The CDR3 runs 14 residues. V was clipped by 5 bases and J by 4 bases, with 13 bases between them. The germline CDR1 and CDR2 sequences are SGHKS and YYEKEE (reference sequence). The CDR3 reads CASSSWAGNQPQHF. CDR3 nucleotide sequence: TGTGCCAGCAGTTCTTGGGCCGGGAATCAGCCCCAGCATTTT.

This chain joins TRBV5-1 and TRBJ1-4; possible D gene TRBD1, 6 bases. This CDR3 has 15 residues. The ends were cut back, 2 bases at V and 7 bases at J, with 15 bases in the middle. CDR1 SGHRS and CDR2 YFSETQ come from the germline V gene. CDR3 sequence reads: CASSFLGRGGEKLFF. Here the CDR3 DNA reads TGCGCCAGCAGCTTTCTGGGCAGGGGTGGTGAAAAACTGTTTTTT.

This clone was observed a single time. The rearrangement links TRBV7-9 to TRBJ2-3; D gene uncertain. Trimming took 4 bases from V and 6 from J, leaving 8 bases between them. The CDR3 spans 12 residues. CDR1 is SEHNR and CDR2 is FQNEAQ in the germline V gene (reference sequence). The CDR3 spells CASSSQDDTQYF. The CDR3 nucleotides are TGTGCCAGCAGCTCCCAGGATGATACGCAGTATTTT.

The V gene is TRBV5-1, the J gene TRBJ2-1; a weak D match, TRBD2 (6 bases). Germline assignment: CDR1 SGHRS and CDR2 YFSETQ. V lost 0 bases to trimming and J lost 10 bases, with 11 bases between them. This CDR3 region has 13 residues. The CDR3, as DNA: TGCGCCAGCAGCTTGGATCTCCGGGGGGAGCAGTTCTTC. Amino acids: CASSLDLRGEQFF.

The chain couples TRBV19 to TRBJ1-5; no clear D. Germline V gene lookup returns CDR1 LNHDA and CDR2 SQIVND (reference sequence). CDR3 length equals 13 residues. Deletions cut 8 bases from V and 4 bases from J, with 12 bases between. The DNA for the CDR3 is TGTGCCAGTCACGGGCCACTAAATCAGCCCCAGCATTTT. As protein: CASHGPLNQPQHF.

V and J are TRBV7-2 and TRBJ2-1; D may be TRBD1 (6 bases). This CDR3 has 13 residues. CDR1 and CDR2 (germline): SGHTA, FQGNSA. V lost 5 bases and J lost 10, with 15 bases in between. In nucleotides, the CDR3 is TGTGCCAGCAGCCCGGACTTTAGGGGGGAGCAGTTCTTC. Its translation: CASSPDFRGEQFF.

In this sample, this clone turned up once. This chain connects TRBV6-4 to TRBJ1-6; maybe TRBD1 (5 bases). CDR1 is MRHNA, CDR2 SNTAGT, per germline. V was clipped by 6 bases and J by 7 bases, with 16 bases between them. The CDR3 extends over 15 amino acids. CDR3 sequence: CASRIEDSTNSPLHF. The CDR3 nucleotides read TGTGCCAGCAGAATCGAAGACAGCACGAATTCACCCCTCCACTTT.

V usage is TRBV11-2 and J usage is TRBJ1-4, with no clear D. The CDR3 runs to 12 residues. Germline CDR1 reads SGHAT; CDR2 reads FQNNGV. Trimming shortened V by 4 bases and J by 14 bases, and 14 bases separated the two germline ends. CDR3 amino acids: CASSSSPYSLFF. The CDR3, as DNA: TGTGCCAGCAGCTCATCCCCTTATTCCCTGTTTTTT.

This rearrangement joins TRBV19 to TRBJ2-5; the match to TRBD2 covers 8 bases. The germline V gene has CDR1 LNHDA and CDR2 SQIVND (reference sequence). J was trimmed by 5 bases and V by 4 bases; bases with no gene match: 9. The CDR3 is 15 amino acids. As DNA, the CDR3 is TGTGCCAGTAGTAGTGGACTAGCTACTAGGGAGACCCAGTACTTC. Translating it yields CASSSGLATRETQYF.

This chain links TRBV11-3 with TRBJ2-3, with 7 bases identical to TRBD2. The length of the CDR3 is 13 residues. V lost 5 bases and J lost 8; bases outside the gene matches: 7. CDR1 SGHNT and CDR2 YENEEA come from the germline V gene. CDR3 nucleotides: TGTGCCAGCAGCGAGACTAGCATGTTTACGCAGTATTTT. Translated, it gives CASSETSMFTQYF.

The gene calls are TRBV12-3 or TRBV12-4 and TRBJ1-5; no clear D gene. The V and J ends lost 7 bases and 4 bases respectively, with 11 bases between them. The CDR3 consists of 13 residues. DNA for the CDR3: TGTGCCAGCACCAAAACACTGAATCAGCCCCAGCATTTT. Encoded protein: CASTKTLNQPQHF.

DNA for the CDR3: TGTGCCAGTAGAACAGGGGGGTATAATTCACCCCTCCACTTT. It translates to CASRTGGYNSPLHF. The chain is built from TRBV19 and TRBJ1-6; 8 bases fit TRBD1. Trimming cost V 6 bases and J 4 bases; bases outside gene matches: 2. CDR1 is LNHDA and CDR2 is SQIVND in the germline V gene (reference sequence). The CDR3 is 14 residues long. The full variable domain, its missing parts supplied by reference TRBV19 and TRBJ1-6, is DGGITQSPKYLFRKEGQNVTLSCEQNLNHDAMYWYRQDPGQGLRLIYYSQIVNDFQKGDIAEGYSVSREKKESFPLTVTSAQKNPTAFYLCASRTGGYNSPLHFGNGTRLTVT.

The rearrangement uses TRBV5-1 and TRBJ2-5; the match to TRBD2 covers 9 bases. J was trimmed by 4 bases and V by 3 bases; bases with no gene match: 13. The germline gives CDR1 SGHRS, CDR2 YFSETQ. CDR3 length: 17 residues. The CDR3 reads CASSWGGGTSFRETQYF. CDR3 nucleotides: TGCGCCAGCAGCTGGGGCGGGGGGACTAGCTTTCGAGAGACCCAGTACTTC.

V is TRBV5-1 and J is TRBJ1-2, with D possibly TRBD1 on 5 matching bases. The CDR3 extends over 14 amino acids. CDR1 SGHRS and CDR2 YFSETQ come from the germline V gene. V was cut by 5 bases and J by 3 bases, with 14 bases left in between. The CDR3: CASSSAGVDYGYTF. CDR3 coding DNA: TGCGCCAGCAGTTCTGCGGGGGTCGACTATGGCTACACCTTC.

This chain joins TRBV7-9 and TRBJ2-4; D is undetermined. The CDR3 has 14 residues. Trimming shortened V by 5 bases and J by 0 bases, and 8 bases separated the two germline ends. Germline values: CDR1 SEHNR, CDR2 FQNEAQ (reference sequence). CDR3 DNA sequence: TGTGCCAGCAGCGCCGAAATAGCCAAAAACATTCAGTACTTC. It encodes CASSAEIAKNIQYF.

The chain is built from TRBV7-6 and TRBJ2-3; weak D call: TRBD2 (5 bases). The V gene's germline CDR1 is SGHVS and CDR2 FNYEAQ. This CDR3 comprises 16 residues. V lost 5 bases and J lost 2, with 17 bases in between. The CDR3 DNA reads as TGTGCCAGCAGCCCCCAACCCGCGGGCAACACAGATACGCAGTATTTT. This encodes CASSPQPAGNTDTQYF.

This clone was recorded once. The gene calls are TRBV4-1 and TRBJ2-1, with 14 positions matching TRBD2. V dropped 2 bases and J dropped 0; count of bases not matched to a gene: 3. Germline CDR1 and CDR2: MGHRA and YSYEKL. The CDR3 runs 18 residues. The CDR3 sequence is CASSQSGTSGSSYNEQFF. CDR3 nucleotides: TGCGCCAGCAGCCAATCCGGGACTAGCGGGAGCTCCTACAATGAGCAGTTCTTC.

The gene calls are TRBV6-5 and TRBJ1-1, with D possibly matching TRBD1 (6 bases). Deletions cut 6 bases from V and 0 bases from J, with 11 bases between. Germline CDR1 reads MNHEY; CDR2 reads SVGAGI. The CDR3 consists of 14 residues. CDR3 in amino acids: CASSRGQLNTEAFF. CDR3 in DNA: TGTGCCAGCAGCCGCGGACAGTTGAACACTGAAGCTTTCTTT.